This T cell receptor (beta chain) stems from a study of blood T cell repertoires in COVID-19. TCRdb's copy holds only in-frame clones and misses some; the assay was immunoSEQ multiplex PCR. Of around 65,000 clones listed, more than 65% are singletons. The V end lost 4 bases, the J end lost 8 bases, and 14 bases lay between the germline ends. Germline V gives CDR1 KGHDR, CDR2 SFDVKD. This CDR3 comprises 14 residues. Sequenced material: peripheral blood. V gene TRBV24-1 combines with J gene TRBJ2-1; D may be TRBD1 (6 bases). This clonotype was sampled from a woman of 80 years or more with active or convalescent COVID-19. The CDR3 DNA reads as TGTGCCACCAGTGACCCCAGGGGAAGGGATGAGCAGTTCTTC. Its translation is CATSDPRGRDEQFF.